This T cell receptor beta chain appears in the sequencing data of a study of blood T cell repertoires in COVID-19. About the study: T cells, B-cell-depleted T cells, or PBMCs supplied cDNA or gDNA.

Assay used: immunoSEQ multiplex PCR; TCRdb lists only in-frame clones, some missing. The sample lists 150,000 to 200,000 clones; around four fifths were seen once. Trimming removed 0 bases from V and 0 bases from J; junction bases left unmatched: 10. The CDR3 loop spans 19 amino acids. In germline, CDR1 is SGHTA, CDR2 FQGNSA. The chain combines TRBV7-2 with TRBJ2-7, with TRBD2 identical over 11 bases. Material for sequencing was peripheral blood. The sequence derives from a woman in her twenties or thirties with acute or convalescent COVID-19. For the CDR3, the DNA is TGTGCCAGCAGCTTAGCGCTTGGGGGACTAGCGGACCCCTCCTACGAGCAGTACTTC. Its translation: CASSLALGGLADPSYEQYF.